This T cell receptor beta chain was documented in a study of breast tumors, draining lymph nodes, adjacent tissues. Study-wide results and caveats: That most tumor T cells come from lymph nodes remained unproven. Tumor and nontumor repertoires were significantly more similar in luminal-like than in basal-like breast cancer. Most tumor T cells seemingly derive from lymph node, then expand in tumor. Compared with lymph nodes, tumors were less diverse; compared with nontumor tissue, more.

This clonotype showed up just a few times. No antigen is known for it. TCRdb re-analysed the multiplex PCR reads in MiXCR, keeping a single row per CDR3 protein. The sample lists 100,000 to 150,000 distinct CDR3 sequences, 20% to 25% occurring once. The lymph nodes were axillary draining lymph nodes from breast cancer patients. This receptor was identified in a female donor with breast cancer. Some clones in this sample may be carry-over from other donors' samples. The specimen was axillary lymph node tissue.

CDR3 nucleotides: TGTGCCAGCAGCCTTAGCGGGAGGGCCTCCACCGGGGAGCTGTTTTTT. This encodes CASSLSGRASTGELFF. The rearrangement links TRBV28 to TRBJ2-2; 11 positions match TRBD2. V gave up 6 bases and J gave up 4 bases; unmatched junction bases: 7. The CDR3 contains 16 residues. Per germline, CDR1 MDHEN and CDR2 SYDVKM. The whole variable domain, remainder taken from reference TRBV28 and TRBJ2-2, is DVKVTQSSRYLVKRTGEKVFLECVQDMDHENMFWYRQDPGLGLRLIYFSYDVKMKEKGDIPEGYSVSREKKERFSLILESASTNQTSMYLCASSLSGRASTGELFFGEGSRLTVL.